This T cell receptor (beta chain) was retrieved from a study of OX40 agonist ivuxolimab in advanced cancers. Looking at the study overall: Ivuxolimab, which targeted the costimulatory receptor OX40 (CD134), was an agonistic, fully human IgG2 monoclonal antibody. Patients were allowed to have had prior anti-PD-1, anti-PD-L1 or anti-CTLA-4 therapy, and approximately 40% of the dose-escalation patients had been treated with checkpoint inhibitors. Intravenous ivuxolimab was administered to patients every 2 weeks at six dose levels: 0.01, 0.1, 0.3, 1.5, 3 and 10 mg/kg. The paper covers the monotherapy dose-escalation part of the phase I ivuxolimab trial, which included N of about 56 patients. Of the approximately 53 patients in dose escalation, 19 had hepatocellular carcinoma, approximately 15 had melanoma, 9 had renal cell carcinoma and 9 had head and neck cancer. The point of sequencing TCRbeta in the periphery was to test whether ivuxolimab changed TCR sequence diversity and drove clonal T-cell expansion. Partial responses occurred in three dose-escalation patients: two with cutaneous melanoma and one with hepatocellular carcinoma. The dose-escalation cohort was 82.7% male with a mean age of around 64 years, ranging from roughly 20 to 80.

Concerning this clone itself: Its antigen is unknown. Base qualities were left out, and no much larger clone turns up one base away.

For sequencing of the TCRbeta CDR3 region, genomic DNA was extracted from the sorted cells. The immunoSEQ Assay was used for sequencing of TCRbeta CDR3 regions. TCRdb re-hosts the immuneACCESS table, in-frame sequences only. Its copies lack some clones; in the studies checked, an unresolved V gene accounts for under half of them, and the cause for the rest is not known. Recorded for this sample are around 6,000 clones; around 68% of them occurred a single time. The ten largest clones capture about 40% of the sample. Patients with a history of autoimmune disease or receiving systemic immunosuppression were excluded from the trial. Peripheral blood for TCR sequencing was collected from all dose cohorts at baseline, on cycle 4 day 1, and on cycle 7 day 1. Samples were obtained from an open-label, multicenter, first-in-human phase I dose-escalation trial of ivuxolimab. Adults with locally advanced or metastatic melanoma, renal cell carcinoma, hepatocellular carcinoma or head and neck squamous cell carcinoma were enrolled in the trial. Before TCR sequencing, CD4+ and CD8+ T cells were separately sorted from peripheral blood.

General conclusions and limits of the study: After ivuxolimab, expanded clones were on average more numerous among CD8+ T cells than among CD4+ T cells. Clonal expansion of both CD4+ and CD8+ blood T cells was observed from baseline to week 6 at doses 0.1 to 3.0 mg/kg. In partial responders in the 0.1-3.0 mg/kg groups, normalized peripheral clonal expansion was found to be among the lowest, especially among CD8+ T cells. Low levels of normalized T-cell clonal expansion were also seen in some patients who did not respond. The antigen specificity of the clonally expanded peripheral T cells was not determined.

The CDR3 numbers 15 residues from cysteine through phenylalanine. Only the CDR3 part of the read is kept: 45 bases, read in frame from the first base. The chain couples TRBV21-1 to TRBJ2-4. TRBV21-1 is a documented pseudogene. Sequenced here: CD4+ or CD8+ T cells sorted from blood, sampled in a trial of the OX40 agonist ivuxolimab. The clonotype comes from an adult with an advanced solid tumor such as melanoma, head and neck, liver or kidney cancer. The CDR3 reads as follows: CASRVGSLAKNIQYF. The DNA reads as follows: TGTGCCAGCAGGGTAGGAAGTCTAGCCAAAAACATTCAGTACTTC.